A single sample is the source of the 25 T cell receptor beta chains below, sequenced in a study of blood T cell repertoires in COVID-19. The table came from immunoSEQ multiplex PCR; TCRdb's copy has only in-frame clones and leaves some out. The table lists a few hundred thousand clones, 70% to 85% of them singletons, with about 1.4% in the top ten. What was sequenced was peripheral blood. The receptor source for this set is a woman aged 35 to 49 who had recovered from COVID-19.

This chain joins TRBV7-6 and TRBJ2-1; 8 bases are a match to TRBD1. The CDR3 has 17 amino acids. Germline CDR1 reads SGHVS; CDR2 reads FNYEAQ. V lost 4 bases and J lost 6; bases outside the gene matches: 14. This chain's CDR3 is CASSSAAGQGAGNEQFF. Written as DNA, the CDR3 is TGTGCCAGCAGCTCTGCGGCTGGCCAGGGGGCAGGCAATGAGCAGTTCTTC.

This chain links TRBV29-1 with TRBJ2-5; 12 nucleotides align to TRBD2. This CDR3 region has 16 residues. Unmatched junction bases numbered 10, after V lost 3 bases and J lost 5 bases. Germline CDR1 reads SQVTM; CDR2 reads ANQGSEA. CDR3 residues: CSVDHLAGGPSETQYF. The DNA for the CDR3 is TGCAGCGTTGACCACCTAGCGGGGGGGCCCTCGGAGACCCAGTACTTC.

The chain has TRBV7-9 and TRBJ1-2; D possibly corresponds to TRBD1 (6 bases). The CDR3 has 12 residues. CDR1 and CDR2 from the germline V gene are SEHNR and FQNEAQ (reference sequence). Trimming cost V 4 bases and J 5 bases, with 8 bases left between them. In DNA, the CDR3 is TGTGCCAGCAGCTCGACAGGTTATGGCTACACCTTC. Its translation is CASSSTGYGYTF.

The rearrangement uses TRBV19 and TRBJ1-5; no clear D. The length of the CDR3 is 12 residues. Trimming cost V 5 bases and J 4 bases, with 6 bases left between them. The germline V gene encodes CDR1 LNHDA and CDR2 SQIVND (reference sequence). The CDR3 DNA sequence: TGTGCCAGTAGTGGAGGAAATCAGCCCCAGCATTTT. Residues: CASSGGNQPQHF.

V is TRBV9 and J is TRBJ1-5; TRBD1 might be the D (6 bases). The length of the CDR3 is 15 residues. The V gene lost 4 bases and the J gene lost 7 bases, with 18 bases spanning the gap. Per germline, CDR1 SGDLS and CDR2 YYNGEE. CDR3 region: CASSLSGTPNQPQHF. The DNA of the CDR3 is TGTGCCAGCAGCCTCAGCGGGACACCCAACCAGCCCCAGCATTTT.

The count of this clone is one. The V and J genes are TRBV6-4 and TRBJ2-6, with D possibly being TRBD2 (6 bases). Trimming left V 3 bases short and J 2 bases short, with 14 bases between. The CDR3 contains 17 residues. Per the germline V gene, CDR1 is MRHNA and CDR2 is SNTAGT. The CDR3 region has the DNA TGTGCCAGCAGTGAAGCCGGCAGGAGGGCTGGGGCCAACGTCCTGACTTTC. Amino acid sequence: CASSEAGRRAGANVLTF.

The chain combines TRBV20-1 with TRBJ2-7, with a weak D call TRBD1 (5 bases). The CDR3 runs 13 residues. V lost 3 bases and J 0 bases, leaving 9 bases between the germline ends. Looked up from germline, CDR1 is DFQATT and CDR2 is SNEGSKA (reference sequence). Here the CDR3 DNA reads TGCAGTGCTAGTCGTAGGGGCTCCTACGAGCAGTACTTC. As protein: CSASRRGSYEQYF.

J is TRBJ2-6 and V is TRBV4-3; 9 bases line up with TRBD1. The CDR3 spans 17 residues. J lost 1 base, V lost 1 base, and 2 bases had no gene match. In germline, CDR1 is LGHNA, CDR2 YSLEER. CDR3 nucleotide sequence: TGCGCCAGCAGCCAAGGGACAGGGGTTTCTGGGGCCAACGTCCTGACTTTC. Translated: CASSQGTGVSGANVLTF.

The V and J genes are TRBV3-1 (or the pseudogene TRBV3-2) and TRBJ1-1, with D hard to call. This CDR3 has 14 residues. CDR1 and CDR2 (germline): LGHDT, YNNKEL (reference sequence). The V gene lost 4 bases and the J gene lost 4 bases, with 13 bases spanning the gap. The DNA for the CDR3 is TGTGCCAGCAGCCTGACGGTTGAGGGCACTGAAGCTTTCTTT. Amino acids: CASSLTVEGTEAFF.

The chain combines TRBV5-1 with TRBJ2-7, with D possibly TRBD2 on 6 matching bases. Trimming pared 6 bases from V and 6 bases from J, leaving 19 bases between. Germline CDR1 reads SGHRS; CDR2 reads YFSETQ. The CDR3 covers 14 residues. The CDR3 DNA follows: TGCGCCAGCACCTGGCCCGGCGGGAATCGCGAGCAGTACTTC. Its translation: CASTWPGGNREQYF.

This rearrangement joins TRBV5-1 to TRBJ2-5, with D uncertain. Germline values: CDR1 SGHRS, CDR2 YFSETQ. Trimming cost V 6 bases and J 1 base, with 4 bases left between them. The CDR3 sequence is 11 residues long. This CDR3 is CASTGQETQYF. CDR3 coding DNA: TGCGCCAGCACGGGCCAAGAGACCCAGTACTTC.

The CDR3 DNA sequence: TGTGCCAGCAGCGGACGACTAGGACAGGGTGACGGGGAGCTGTTTTTT. Its protein product is CASSGRLGQGDGELFF. The rearrangement joins TRBV7-9 to TRBJ2-2; TRBD1 agrees at 8 bases. V dropped 5 bases and J dropped 7; count of bases not matched to a gene: 12. Germline lookup yields CDR1 SEHNR and CDR2 FQNEAQ (reference sequence). CDR3 length equals 16 residues.

The V call is TRBV2, the J call TRBJ2-1, with no clear D. Germline loops: CDR1 SNHLY, CDR2 FYNNEI. Trimming cost V 1 base and J 14 bases, with 6 bases left between them. The CDR3 is 10 residues long. The CDR3 nucleotides read TGTGCCAGCAGTGAAGGTAGTGAGTTCTTC. It specifies CASSEGSEFF. Supplemented by reference TRBV2 and TRBJ2-1, the full variable domain reads EPEVTQTPSHQVTQMGQEVILRCVPISNHLYFYWYRQILGQKVEFLVSFYNNEISEKSEIFDDQFSVERPDGSNFTLKIRSTKLEDSAMYFCASSEGSEFFGPGTRLTVL.

The gene calls are TRBV6-1 and TRBJ1-4, with unresolved D. Germline CDR1 is MNHNS and CDR2 is SASEGT. The CDR3 covers 16 residues. V dropped 4 bases and J dropped 2 bases, with 14 bases sitting between them. The CDR3 spells CASSGGDASTNEKLFF. The DNA of the CDR3 is TGTGCCAGCAGTGGCGGGGATGCGTCCACTAATGAAAAACTGTTTTTT.

The sample holds a few counts of this clone. J is TRBJ2-1 and V is TRBV6-2 or TRBV6-3; tentatively, D is TRBD1 (5 bases). Germline CDR1 reads MNHEY; CDR2 reads SVGEGT. The ends were cut back, 5 bases at V and 0 bases at J, with 14 bases in the middle. The CDR3 runs to 16 residues. CDR3 residues: CASSVPGASSYNEQFF. DNA of the CDR3: TGTGCCAGCAGTGTCCCTGGGGCTAGCTCCTACAATGAGCAGTTCTTC.

The CDR3 region is CASRPAGIWNEAFF. CDR3 bases: TGTGCCAGCAGGCCCGCAGGGATCTGGAATGAAGCTTTCTTT. The gene calls are TRBV7-9 and TRBJ1-1, with D tentatively TRBD1 (5 bases). The CDR3 totals 14 residues. Germline V gene sequence: CDR1 SEHNR, CDR2 FQNEAQ (reference sequence). Trimming cost V 6 bases and J 7 bases, with 18 bases left between them.

The CDR3 loop reads CASSLPQVNTEAFF. CDR3 DNA sequence: TGCGCCAGCAGCCTGCCACAGGTGAACACTGAAGCTTTCTTT. J is TRBJ1-1 and V is TRBV5-1; possibly TRBD1 for D (5 bases). The CDR3 runs to 14 residues. V gave up 4 bases and J gave up 0 bases, with 10 bases separating them. Germline values: CDR1 SGHRS, CDR2 YFSETQ.

This clone was found once. The CDR3 sequence: CASSSVGGSQNIQYF. In DNA form, the CDR3 reads TGTGCCAGCAGCTCGGTTGGGGGGTCACAAAACATTCAGTACTTC. The chain employs TRBV6-6 and TRBJ2-4; tentative D call: TRBD2 (6 bases). Germline V CDR1 and CDR2: MNHNY, SVGAGI (reference sequence). V shed 6 bases and J shed 5 bases, with 17 bases lying between them. The CDR3 covers 15 residues.

CDR3 sequence (DNA): TGTGCCAGCAGCTTCGATCGATACAGCCCAGGGCAGTACTTC. Translation: CASSFDRYSPGQYF. The V and J genes are TRBV7-2 and TRBJ2-7; no clear D gene. Deletions cut 3 bases from V and 9 bases from J, with 18 bases between. Germline lookup yields CDR1 SGHTA and CDR2 FQGNSA. The CDR3 is 14 residues long.

The chain combines TRBV5-1 with TRBJ2-2; possibly TRBD1 for D (5 bases). The germline gives CDR1 SGHRS, CDR2 YFSETQ. Between the trimmed V and J ends, which lost 5 bases and 0 bases, there was a span of 14 bases. The CDR3 sequence is 16 residues long. CDR3 sequence: CASSKGVRPNTGELFF. Here the CDR3 DNA reads TGCGCCAGCAGTAAAGGGGTACGACCGAACACCGGGGAGCTGTTTTTT.

The J gene is TRBJ2-1, the V gene TRBV10-3, with a possible D match to TRBD1 (5 bases). There are 12 residues in the CDR3. Germline CDR1 is ENHRY and CDR2 is SYGVKD. V was clipped by 8 bases and J by 5 bases, with 10 bases between them. The CDR3 loop reads CAIGRQNNEQFF. The DNA of the CDR3 is TGTGCCATCGGCCGACAGAACAATGAGCAGTTCTTC.

In this sample, this clone turned up a few times. The CDR3 sequence is CASSEAGTGDTEAFF. The CDR3 coding sequence is TGTGCCAGCAGTGAAGCAGGGACAGGGGACACTGAAGCTTTCTTT. The rearrangement links TRBV6-1 to TRBJ1-1, with 10 bases aligning to TRBD1. The CDR3 is 15 amino acids. Germline loops: CDR1 MNHNS, CDR2 SASEGT. V dropped 0 bases and J dropped 3; count of bases not matched to a gene: 1.

The CDR3 region has the DNA TGTGCCAGTAGTGGGGCCGGGTCTCACTACGAGCAGTACTTC. This codes for CASSGAGSHYEQYF. The V and J genes are TRBV19 and TRBJ2-7, with TRBD1 as a possible D gene (5 bases). Germline V gene lookup returns CDR1 LNHDA and CDR2 SQIVND (reference sequence). The ends were cut back, 5 bases at V and 3 bases at J, with 14 bases in the middle. This CDR3 has 14 residues.

V gene TRBV19 combines with J gene TRBJ2-3, with a possible D match to TRBD2 (5 bases). The germline CDR1 and CDR2 sequences are LNHDA and SQIVND (reference sequence). The ends were cut back, 4 bases at V and 8 bases at J, with 10 bases in the middle. CDR3 size: 12 residues. The CDR3 DNA is TGTGCCAGTAGTAGTTTTCGGGGTACGCAGTATTTT. Its protein product is CASSSFRGTQYF.

This clone was picked up a small number of times. The rearrangement links TRBV2 to TRBJ1-5; tentative D call: TRBD1 (6 bases). V was shortened by 7 bases and J by 7 bases, with 11 bases between the two germline ends. Germline V gene sequence: CDR1 SNHLY, CDR2 FYNNEI. The CDR3 covers 12 residues. The CDR3 sequence is CASTLQGQPQHF. Written as DNA, the CDR3 is TGTGCCAGCACTCTACAGGGACAGCCCCAGCATTTT. Full variable domain (missing parts from reference TRBV2 and TRBJ1-5): EPEVTQTPSHQVTQMGQEVILRCVPISNHLYFYWYRQILGQKVEFLVSFYNNEISEKSEIFDDQFSVERPDGSNFTLKIRSTKLEDSAMYFCASTLQGQPQHFGDGTRLSIL.